The sequence of this T cell receptor beta chain was determined in a study of blood T cell repertoires in COVID-19. Trimming removed 2 bases from V and 1 base from J, with 9 bases in between. The CDR3 runs 15 residues. Germline loops: CDR1 SNHLY, CDR2 FYNNEI. Authors' methods: Quantification of nucleated cells was approximated via reference gene primer amplification. The repertoire was sequenced with immunoSEQ multiplex PCR; TCRdb's copy has only in-frame clones and lacks some. The DNA was the basis for D and trimming; V, J and clone size are from that table. The sample has about 270,000 clones; around four fifths are singletons.

This receptor was identified in a woman in her 50s with active or convalescent COVID-19. This sequence joins TRBV2 and TRBJ2-1; D might be TRBD2 (6 bases). Sequencing was done on a sample of peripheral blood. CDR3 region: CASSEIGGSYNEQFF. DNA for the CDR3: TGTGCCAGCAGTGAAATCGGGGGTTCCTACAATGAGCAGTTCTTC.